These 27 T cell receptor beta chains were sequenced from one sample in a study of blood T cell repertoires in COVID-19. Clones were read by immunoSEQ multiplex PCR, and TCRdb kept only the in-frame ones, dropping some. The sample has tens of thousands of clones, 90% to 95% seen once. The sample comprised peripheral blood. These receptors all come from a human donor in a cohort sampled during active COVID-19.

This clone was observed a handful of times. The gene calls are TRBV6-2 or TRBV6-3 and TRBJ2-1, with 11 bases that match TRBD2. The CDR3 totals 16 residues. CDR1 is MNHEY, CDR2 SVGEGT, per germline. The junction had 8 bases not matched to a gene; V was cut back by 6 bases and J by 4 bases. The CDR3 sequence: CASSPLPSGGYNEQFF. The DNA of the CDR3 is TGTGCCAGCAGCCCTCTCCCTAGCGGGGGGTACAATGAGCAGTTCTTC.

V usage is TRBV7-2 and J usage is TRBJ1-4; unclear D gene. Germline-derived CDR1 and CDR2 are SGHTA and FQGNSA. This CDR3 is built from 15 residues. V was trimmed by 5 bases and J by 8 bases, leaving 18 bases between them. The CDR3 region is CASSRRRGPQEKLFF. The CDR3 DNA reads TGTGCCAGCAGCCGGAGGCGAGGGCCCCAAGAAAAACTGTTTTTT.

The chain joins TRBV11-2 to TRBJ2-5; D may be TRBD1 (5 bases). CDR1 and CDR2 (germline): SGHAT, FQNNGV. Trimming took off 1 base at V and 5 bases at J, with 23 bases between the two ends. The CDR3 contains 18 residues. The CDR3 is CASSLVPGQGPLGETQYF. The CDR3 nucleotides read TGTGCCAGCAGCTTAGTTCCCGGTCAGGGTCCCCTTGGGGAGACCCAGTACTTC.

The chain couples TRBV7-2 to TRBJ2-2, with 15 bases that match TRBD2. CDR3 length: 16 amino acids. V shed 5 bases, J shed 5 bases, and the junction held 3 bases outside the gene matches. CDR1 and CDR2 (germline): SGHTA, FQGNSA. The CDR3 DNA is TGTGCCAGCAGCGCAGGACTAGCGGGAGGGACCGGGGAGCTGTTTTTT. This codes for CASSAGLAGGTGELFF.

This sequence joins TRBV10-3 and TRBJ2-5; TRBD2 might be the D (5 bases). CDR1 ENHRY and CDR2 SYGVKD come from the germline V gene. V was pared by 0 bases and J by 0 bases, with 14 bases between. The CDR3 extends over 17 amino acids. The CDR3: CAISESLAGKYQETQYF. As DNA, the CDR3 is TGTGCCATCAGTGAGTCCCTAGCCGGCAAGTACCAAGAGACCCAGTACTTC.

The chain employs TRBV19 and TRBJ2-5, with 9 bases aligning to TRBD1. Losses at the gene ends were 3 bases for V and 2 bases for J; bases not matched to a gene: 1. Germline CDR1 reads LNHDA; CDR2 reads SQIVND (reference sequence). The CDR3 is 14 amino acids. CDR3 DNA: TGTGCCAGTAGTATTGACAGGGGGCAAGAGACCCAGTACTTC. Residues: CASSIDRGQETQYF.

V usage is TRBV5-5 and J usage is TRBJ1-2; maybe TRBD1 (5 bases). V lost 3 bases to trimming and J lost 2 bases, with 17 bases between them. Germline V gene lookup returns CDR1 SGHKS and CDR2 YYEKEE (reference sequence). The CDR3 runs to 16 residues. DNA for the CDR3: TGTGCCAGCAGCTGGGGGGTGGGTGAGCGCAACTATGGCTACACCTTC. It translates to CASSWGVGERNYGYTF.

The V gene is TRBV28, the J gene TRBJ1-1; weak D call: TRBD1 (5 bases). The CDR3 is made up of 16 amino acids. V lost 4 bases and J lost 5, with 20 bases in between. Germline V CDR1 and CDR2: MDHEN, SYDVKM. The CDR3 DNA reads TGTGCCAGCAGTTCCCCGATTCCGGGTCAGGGTACTGAAGCTTTCTTT. Translation: CASSSPIPGQGTEAFF.

V is TRBV28 and J is TRBJ2-7; D perhaps matches TRBD1 (6 bases). In germline, CDR1 is MDHEN, CDR2 SYDVKM. This CDR3 is 15 amino acids long. V was trimmed by 10 bases and J by 2 bases, leaving 21 bases between them. The CDR3 loop reads CATADPGTRPYEQYF. CDR3 DNA: TGTGCCACCGCTGACCCGGGGACACGTCCCTACGAGCAGTACTTC.

The J gene is TRBJ2-2, the V gene TRBV28, with 7 bases that match TRBD1. Unmatched junction bases numbered 14, after V lost 3 bases and J lost 4 bases. The CDR3 length is 18 residues. Germline CDR1 MDHEN, CDR2 SYDVKM. The DNA of the CDR3 is TGTGCCAGCAGTTTCCAAGCCTACCGGACAGGATTCACCGGGGAGCTGTTTTTT. This encodes CASSFQAYRTGFTGELFF.

V gene TRBV5-1 combines with J gene TRBJ1-2; possibly TRBD1 for D (6 bases). CDR3 length: 15 amino acids. Germline V gene data show CDR1 as SGHRS and CDR2 as YFSETQ. V shed 4 bases and J shed 4 bases, with 17 bases lying between them. The DNA of the CDR3 is TGCGCCAGCAGCAGTGACTCCCAGGGGTTCTATGGCTACACCTTC. Amino acids: CASSSDSQGFYGYTF.

The J gene is TRBJ2-1, the V gene TRBV9, with 7 bases matching TRBD2. Germline CDR1 is SGDLS and CDR2 is YYNGEE. V shed 1 base and J 7 bases; nucleotides not matched to a gene: 5. The CDR3 is 14 amino acids. In nucleotides, the CDR3 is TGTGCCAGCAGCGTACAGCGGGAAAGGAATGAGCAGTTCTTC. Its protein product is CASSVQRERNEQFF.

V is TRBV7-2 and J is TRBJ1-4; 7 bases agree with TRBD1. This CDR3 is 15 amino acids long. V lost 5 bases to trimming and J lost 5 bases; unmatched junction nucleotides: 8. Germline V gene sequence: CDR1 SGHTA, CDR2 FQGNSA. Written as DNA, the CDR3 is TGTGCCAGCAGCGTCGGGACAGTCCGGAATGAAAAACTGTTTTTT. This encodes CASSVGTVRNEKLFF.

The chain joins TRBV18 to TRBJ2-1, with 12 bases fitting TRBD2. V was clipped by 3 bases and J by 6 bases; unmatched bases: 12. The CDR3 length is 18 residues. Germline CDR1 is KGHSH and CDR2 is LQKENI. CDR3 sequence reads: CASSPMASGRAVINEQFF. The DNA of the CDR3 is TGTGCCAGCTCACCGATGGCTAGCGGGAGGGCCGTTATCAATGAGCAGTTCTTC.

V is TRBV7-2 and J is TRBJ2-3, with 12 nucleotides matching TRBD2. The CDR3 sequence is 16 residues long. Germline V gives CDR1 SGHTA, CDR2 FQGNSA. The V and J ends lost 5 bases and 4 bases, in that order; junction bases with no gene match: 7. For the CDR3, the DNA is TGTGCCAGCAGCCGCCTAGCGGGAGGGATTTCAGATACGCAGTATTTT. Its protein product is CASSRLAGGISDTQYF.

The CDR3 DNA reads as TGTGCCAGCATGCGCGGCAGCTCCTACGAGCAGTACTTC. Translated, it gives CASMRGSSYEQYF. V is TRBV12-3 or TRBV12-4 and J is TRBJ2-7; no definite D call. The CDR3 extends over 13 amino acids. The V end lost 7 bases, the J end lost 0 bases, and 10 bases lay between the germline ends.

J is TRBJ1-6 and V is TRBV4-1; 8 bases fit TRBD1. With V trimmed by 5 bases and J by 10 bases, 16 bases remained unmatched. Germline V gives CDR1 MGHRA, CDR2 YSYEKL. The CDR3 is 17 residues long. In DNA, the CDR3 is TGCGCCAGCAGCGTGACAGGGGCCGGAGGGGGGCAATCACCCCTCCACTTT. It encodes CASSVTGAGGGQSPLHF.

V and J are TRBV12-3 or TRBV12-4 and TRBJ1-2; the match to TRBD1 covers 7 bases. After removal of 7 bases from V and 5 bases from J, the junction contained 7 bases not matched to a gene. The CDR3 runs to 13 residues. The CDR3 protein is CASTRDSLYGYTF. The CDR3 nucleotides read TGTGCCAGCACCCGGGACAGCCTATATGGCTACACCTTC.

The chain links TRBV3-1 (or the pseudogene TRBV3-2) to TRBJ2-2; 12 nucleotides agree with TRBD2. CDR1 and CDR2 from the germline V gene are LGHDT and YNNKEL (reference sequence). The CDR3 has 17 residues. After removal of 1 base from V and 3 bases from J, the junction contained 3 bases not matched to a gene. The CDR3 reads CASSQGLAGVDTGELFF. The DNA for the CDR3 is TGTGCCAGCAGCCAAGGACTAGCGGGAGTTGACACCGGGGAGCTGTTTTTT.

This rearrangement joins TRBV7-9 to TRBJ1-4, with a possible D match to TRBD1 (5 bases). The germline V gene encodes CDR1 SEHNR and CDR2 FQNEAQ (reference sequence). Trimming cost V 5 bases and J 0 bases, with 10 bases left between them. This CDR3 contains 15 residues. The CDR3 is CASSPGVSTNEKLFF. CDR3 nucleotides: TGTGCCAGCAGCCCGGGGGTGTCAACTAATGAAAAACTGTTTTTT.

The chain joins TRBV11-3 to TRBJ1-1, with a possible D match to TRBD1 (5 bases). V dropped 2 bases and J dropped 1 base, with 8 bases sitting between them. Germline CDR1 and CDR2: SGHNT and YENEEA. CDR3 size: 14 residues. CDR3: CASSLRGRNTEAFF. DNA for the CDR3: TGTGCCAGCAGCTTACGGGGGAGGAACACTGAAGCTTTCTTT.

This chain joins TRBV3-1 (or the pseudogene TRBV3-2) and TRBJ2-7; D is unclear. V gave up 1 base and J gave up 2 bases, with 3 bases separating them. Germline loops: CDR1 LGHDT, CDR2 YNNKEL (reference sequence). This CDR3 is 12 amino acids long. The CDR3 loop reads CASSQVAYEQYF. The DNA for the CDR3 is TGTGCCAGCAGCCAAGTAGCCTACGAGCAGTACTTC.

The chain links TRBV4-1 to TRBJ2-1, with 8 bases matching TRBD2. J gave up 1 base and V 2 bases, and 1 base lay outside the gene matches. Germline V lookup: CDR1 MGHRA, CDR2 YSYEKL. The CDR3 extends over 15 amino acids. CDR3: CASSQTSGSYNEQFF. Written as DNA, the CDR3 is TGCGCCAGCAGCCAAACTAGCGGATCCTACAATGAGCAGTTCTTC.

This clone was observed a handful of times. The V gene is TRBV7-3, the J gene TRBJ2-5, with 11 bases identical to TRBD2. The CDR3 is 15 amino acids. CDR1 SGHTA and CDR2 FQGTGA come from the germline V gene. V lost 4 bases and J lost 5; bases outside the gene matches: 6. The chain's CDR3 is CASSSRLAGTETQYF. The CDR3 nucleotides are TGTGCCAGCAGCTCAAGACTAGCGGGGACTGAGACCCAGTACTTC.

This clone occurred once. V is TRBV29-1 and J is TRBJ2-7; D call uncertain. Trimming pared 4 bases from V and 2 bases from J, leaving 15 bases between. The germline CDR1 and CDR2 sequences are SQVTM and ANQGSEA. The CDR3 is made up of 14 amino acids. The CDR3 DNA reads as TGCAGCGTTGGGCTCCTAGGCCGCCCCTACGAGCAGTACTTC. Protein: CSVGLLGRPYEQYF.

This CDR3 is CASSEAGGSTYGYTF. CDR3 coding DNA: TGTGCCAGCAGTGAAGCAGGAGGCAGCACGTATGGCTACACCTTC. V and J are TRBV6-1 and TRBJ1-2, with D unresolved. Germline V lookup: CDR1 MNHNS, CDR2 SASEGT. The CDR3 consists of 15 residues. The V end was cut by 0 bases, the J end by 5 bases, with 13 bases between.

This clone was seen only once. The chain couples TRBV6-5 to TRBJ2-1, with 9 positions matching TRBD1. J gave up 5 bases and V 2 bases, and 4 bases lay outside the gene matches. The CDR3 loop spans 15 amino acids. Germline V gene sequence: CDR1 MNHEY, CDR2 SVGAGI. CDR3 coding DNA: TGTGCCAGCAGTTACAGTTGGGACAGGGACAATGAGCAGTTCTTC. Translation gives CASSYSWDRDNEQFF.